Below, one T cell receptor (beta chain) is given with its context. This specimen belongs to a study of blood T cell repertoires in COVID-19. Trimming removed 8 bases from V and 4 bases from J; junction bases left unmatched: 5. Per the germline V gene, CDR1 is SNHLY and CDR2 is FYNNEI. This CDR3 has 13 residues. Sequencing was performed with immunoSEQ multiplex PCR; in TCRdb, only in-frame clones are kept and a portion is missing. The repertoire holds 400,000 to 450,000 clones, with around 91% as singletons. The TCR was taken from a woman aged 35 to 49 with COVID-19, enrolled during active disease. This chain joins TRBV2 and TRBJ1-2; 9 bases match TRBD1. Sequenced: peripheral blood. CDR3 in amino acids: CASERDRAYGYTF. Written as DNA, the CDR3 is TGTGCCAGCGAAAGGGACAGGGCCTATGGCTACACCTTC.